One T cell receptor (beta chain) is described in this entry. Primers included in the PCR were 60 Vbeta and 13 Jbeta primers. Generated by immunoSEQ multiplex PCR, the TCRdb table keeps only in-frame clones and is missing some. The data contain more than 95,000 clones, over 65% of them singletons. V shed 4 bases, J shed 1 base, and the junction held 3 bases outside the gene matches. This CDR3 spans 15 amino acids. Germline loops: CDR1 LGHNA, CDR2 YNFKEQ. The source of the sample is a study of cytomegalovirus exposure and HLA in healthy donors. Turning to the study itself: Early released data had tens of millions of unique TCRs, all coming from HLA-typed donors.

The TCR was taken from a man younger than 35 in good health and CMV-seropositive. V is TRBV4-2 and J is TRBJ2-3, with TRBD2 matching 9 bases. The sequenced material came from PBMCs. For the CDR3, the DNA is TGTGCCAGCAGCCGAGCGGGGGGCGGCACAGATACGCAGTATTTT. Its translation: CASSRAGGGTDTQYF.